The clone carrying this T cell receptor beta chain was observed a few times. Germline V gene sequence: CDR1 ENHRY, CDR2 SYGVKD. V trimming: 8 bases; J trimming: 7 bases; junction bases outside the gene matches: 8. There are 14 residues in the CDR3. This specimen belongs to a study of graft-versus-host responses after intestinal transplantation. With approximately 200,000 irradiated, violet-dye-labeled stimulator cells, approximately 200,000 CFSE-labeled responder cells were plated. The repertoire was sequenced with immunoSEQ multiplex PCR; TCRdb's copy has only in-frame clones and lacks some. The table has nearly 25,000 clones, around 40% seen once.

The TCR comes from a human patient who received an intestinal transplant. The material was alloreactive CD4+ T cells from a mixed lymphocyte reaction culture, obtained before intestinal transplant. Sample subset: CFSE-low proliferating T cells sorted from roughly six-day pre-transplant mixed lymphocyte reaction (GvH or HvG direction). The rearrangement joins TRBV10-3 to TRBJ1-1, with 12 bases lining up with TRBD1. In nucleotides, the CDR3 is TGTGCCATCGGGACAGGGGGCCGAGTCATTGAAGCTTTCTTT. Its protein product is CAIGTGGRVIEAFF.